The 7 T cell receptor beta chains given below trace back to one sample, sequenced in a study of CD8 T cells in Susac syndrome. Reverse transcription of about 0.5 to 1 ug RNA used random hexamers. TCRdb fed the immunoSEQ multiplex PCR reads into MiXCR, producing one record per CDR3 protein. The table shows about 160,000 distinct CDR3 sequences, with approximately 94% occurring only once. The sequenced material came from CD4+ T cells from PBMCs. All receptors come from a human donor with multiple sclerosis.

This clonotype has only a few counts. The chain recombines TRBV2 with TRBJ2-7; possibly TRBD2 for D (6 bases). V shed 4 bases and J shed 7 bases, with 17 bases lying between them. The CDR3 is 14 amino acids. From germline, CDR1 is SNHLY and CDR2 FYNNEI. The CDR3 bases are TGTGCCAGCAGTGCACCCGGGAGATCTTGGGAGCAGTACTTC. It encodes CASSAPGRSWEQYF.

This clonotype appeared once. V usage is TRBV7-2 and J usage is TRBJ2-5; 9 bases fit TRBD2. V lost 2 bases to trimming and J lost 9 bases; unmatched junction nucleotides: 7. In germline, CDR1 is SGHTA, CDR2 FQGNSA. The CDR3 is 14 residues long. CDR3 in DNA: TGTGCCAGCAGCTTACTGGCGGGAGGGTCGGCCCAGTACTTC. Its translation: CASSLLAGGSAQYF.

This chain connects TRBV3-1 to TRBJ2-2; D is undetermined. CDR3 length equals 15 residues. CDR1 is LGHDT, CDR2 YNNKEL, per germline (reference sequence). Trimming left V 1 base short and J 1 base short, with 7 bases between. CDR3 bases: TGTGCCAGCAGCCAAGCACGGGTGAACACCGGGGAGCTGTTTTTT. Translation: CASSQARVNTGELFF.

The chain is built from TRBV20-1 and TRBJ2-7, with 10 bases fitting TRBD2. CDR3 length equals 13 residues. Germline CDR1 and CDR2: DFQATT and SNEGSKA (reference sequence). The junction had 4 bases not matched to a gene; V was cut back by 4 bases and J by 4 bases. The CDR3 loop is CSATGTSEYEQYF. The CDR3 bases are TGCAGTGCTACCGGGACTAGCGAGTACGAGCAGTACTTC.

J is TRBJ2-7 and V is TRBV5-1; a weak D match, TRBD1 (5 bases). The V gene lost 4 bases and the J gene lost 6 bases, with 23 bases spanning the gap. Germline V gene data show CDR1 as SGHRS and CDR2 as YFSETQ. This CDR3 spans 16 amino acids. CDR3 DNA sequence: TGCGCCAGCAGCCGCGACGGACAAATGATAGACTCCGAGCAGTACTTC. Protein product: CASSRDGQMIDSEQYF.

The V call is TRBV7-2, the J call TRBJ2-7; D perhaps matches TRBD2 (6 bases). CDR3 length equals 17 residues. Trimming took off 5 bases at V and 3 bases at J, with 23 bases between the two ends. CDR1 is SGHTA, CDR2 FQGNSA, per germline. The CDR3 region has the DNA TGTGCCAGCAGCCCTGCTCTAGGTGGGGGAGGTTTCTACGAGCAGTACTTC. As protein: CASSPALGGGGFYEQYF. Drawing the rest from reference TRBV7-2 and TRBJ2-7, the complete variable domain is GAGVSQSPSNKVTEKGKDVELRCDPISGHTALYWYRQSLGQGLEFLIYFQGNSAPDKSGLPSDRFSAERTGGSVSTLTIQRTQQEDSAVYLCASSPALGGGGFYEQYFGPGTRLTVT.

The chain links TRBV6-5 to TRBJ1-2, with 7 bases lining up with TRBD1. V lost 8 bases, J lost 2 bases, and 8 bases stayed unmatched. Per germline, CDR1 MNHEY and CDR2 SVGAGI. This CDR3 spans 14 amino acids. Here the CDR3 DNA reads TGTGCCAGCGCGGTTCGACAGGGAAACTATGGCTACACCTTC. It is translated as CASAVRQGNYGYTF.